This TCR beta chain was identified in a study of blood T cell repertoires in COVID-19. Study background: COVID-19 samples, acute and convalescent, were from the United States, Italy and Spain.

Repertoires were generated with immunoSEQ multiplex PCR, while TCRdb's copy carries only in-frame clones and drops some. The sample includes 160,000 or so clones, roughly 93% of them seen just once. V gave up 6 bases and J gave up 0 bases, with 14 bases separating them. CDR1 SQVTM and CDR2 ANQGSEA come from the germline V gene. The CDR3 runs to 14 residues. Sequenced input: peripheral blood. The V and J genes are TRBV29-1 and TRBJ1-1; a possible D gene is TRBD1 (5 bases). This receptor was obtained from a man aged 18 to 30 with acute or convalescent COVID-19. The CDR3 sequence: CSVGHDGMNTEAFF. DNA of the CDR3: TGCAGCGTGGGGCACGACGGAATGAACACTGAAGCTTTCTTT.